This is a list of T cell receptor beta chains from one sample in a study of shared clonotypes between healthy human individuals. Produced via immunoSEQ multiplex PCR; TCRdb's table is partial and in-frame only. The table has about 120,000 clones, 68% seen once. What was sequenced was memory CD8+ T cells sorted from blood. These TCRs come from a woman in her 30s in good health. Each CDR3 is given without its conserved first and last residue. The order of the fields is CDR3 length, clone size, V gene, J gene, CDR3 protein. Not all rows give a size; the values are once, few, many and, for expanded clones, a class.

CDR3 length: 13
clone size: -
V gene: TRBV15
J gene: TRBJ2-1
CDR3 protein: ATSRGQREVLSQF

CDR3 length: 13
clone size: -
V gene: TRBV11-2
J gene: TRBJ2-3
CDR3 protein: ASSSRDRYTDTQY

CDR3 length: 13
clone size: -
V gene: TRBV19
J gene: TRBJ2-7
CDR3 protein: ASSIRENRPYEQY

CDR3 length: 17
clone size: -
V gene: TRBV7-8
J gene: TRBJ2-2
CDR3 protein: ASSSITGRGVLRTGELF

CDR3 length: 15
clone size: -
V gene: TRBV5-4
J gene: TRBJ2-5
CDR3 protein: ASSLWASGSPGETQY

CDR3 length: 13
clone size: -
V gene: TRBV25-1
J gene: TRBJ1-2
CDR3 protein: ASSELSGVDYGYT

CDR3 length: 11
clone size: -
V gene: TRBV19
J gene: TRBJ1-5
CDR3 protein: ASSSGGNQPQH

CDR3 length: 15
clone size: -
V gene: TRBV4-1
J gene: TRBJ1-5
CDR3 protein: ASSPFMVRFQHLPQH

CDR3 length: 14
clone size: -
V gene: TRBV15
J gene: TRBJ2-1
CDR3 protein: ATSRDGGLAGVRQF

CDR3 length: 13
clone size: many
V gene: TRBV6-4
J gene: TRBJ2-6
CDR3 protein: ASSDRDSGANVLT

CDR3 length: 12
clone size: once
V gene: TRBV10-3
J gene: TRBJ2-7
CDR3 protein: AIASGQGTYEQY

CDR3 length: 13
clone size: few
V gene: TRBV7-2
J gene: TRBJ2-5
CDR3 protein: ASSLEAGVWETQY

CDR3 length: 12
clone size: few
V gene: TRBV5-1
J gene: TRBJ2-5
CDR3 protein: ASSLWQGSQTQY

CDR3 length: 12
clone size: -
V gene: TRBV29-1
J gene: TRBJ2-2
CDR3 protein: SVEIVFGAGELF

CDR3 length: 13
clone size: -
V gene: TRBV5-6
J gene: TRBJ2-1
CDR3 protein: ASSLNLATYNEQF

CDR3 length: 7
clone size: few
V gene: TRBV29-1
J gene: TRBJ1-2
CDR3 protein: SPDYGYT

CDR3 length: 15
clone size: many
V gene: TRBV4-2
J gene: TRBJ2-1
CDR3 protein: ASSQDFSGRPYNEQF

CDR3 length: 12
clone size: -
V gene: TRBV11-2
J gene: TRBJ1-2
CDR3 protein: ASSLAGRNYGYT

CDR3 length: 9
clone size: few
V gene: TRBV15
J gene: TRBJ2-1
CDR3 protein: ATSRENEQF

CDR3 length: 19
clone size: -
V gene: TRBV12-5
J gene: TRBJ2-7
CDR3 protein: ASGASGEVGRRGHTSYEQY

CDR3 length: 11
clone size: -
V gene: TRBV28
J gene: TRBJ2-1
CDR3 protein: ASSSGQHNEQF

CDR3 length: 13
clone size: -
V gene: TRBV6-9
J gene: TRBJ1-5
CDR3 protein: ASLTRGGSNQPQH

CDR3 length: 12
clone size: -
V gene: TRBV6-5
J gene: TRBJ1-5
CDR3 protein: ASSDSTDNQPQH

CDR3 length: 13
clone size: -
V gene: TRBV4-1
J gene: TRBJ1-2
CDR3 protein: ASSFRDRGNYGYT

CDR3 length: 9
clone size: -
V gene: TRBV5-4
J gene: TRBJ2-7
CDR3 protein: ASSLFGEQY

CDR3 length: 14
clone size: -
V gene: TRBV27
J gene: TRBJ1-1
CDR3 protein: ASSLRAGRMNTEAF

CDR3 length: 15
clone size: -
V gene: TRBV2
J gene: TRBJ2-1
CDR3 protein: ASSEAPRQWVRNEQF

CDR3 length: 12
clone size: -
V gene: TRBV6-1
J gene: TRBJ2-2
CDR3 protein: ASSESPVPGELF

CDR3 length: 13
clone size: -
V gene: TRBV4-2
J gene: TRBJ2-7
CDR3 protein: ASSQELAGAYEQY

CDR3 length: 15
clone size: -
V gene: TRBV9
J gene: TRBJ2-3
CDR3 protein: ASSLRDRGDYTDTQY

CDR3 length: 13
clone size: -
V gene: TRBV18
J gene: TRBJ2-5
CDR3 protein: ASSSSRGSQETQY

CDR3 length: 12
clone size: -
V gene: TRBV6-5
J gene: TRBJ2-5
CDR3 protein: ASSYPGSQETQY

CDR3 length: 16
clone size: -
V gene: TRBV7-9
J gene: TRBJ2-1
CDR3 protein: ASSPRTSGRAGYNEQF

CDR3 length: 16
clone size: few
V gene: TRBV5-4
J gene: TRBJ1-2
CDR3 protein: ASSLDNLGSTSNYGYT

CDR3 length: 11
clone size: -
V gene: TRBV13
J gene: TRBJ2-5
CDR3 protein: ASSRQGVQTQY

CDR3 length: 12
clone size: -
V gene: TRBV18
J gene: TRBJ1-5
CDR3 protein: ASSPQGPDQPQH

CDR3 length: 12
clone size: -
V gene: TRBV28
J gene: TRBJ2-7
CDR3 protein: ASSLTGEEVEQY

CDR3 length: 13
clone size: -
V gene: TRBV19
J gene: TRBJ2-1
CDR3 protein: ASSILTGGYNEQF

CDR3 length: 14
clone size: -
V gene: TRBV28
J gene: TRBJ2-6
CDR3 protein: ASSPGTGTGANVLT

CDR3 length: 10
clone size: few
V gene: TRBV29-1
J gene: TRBJ2-2
CDR3 protein: SVERTTGELF

CDR3 length: 13
clone size: once
V gene: TRBV6-1
J gene: TRBJ2-7
CDR3 protein: ASSLTETGLYEQY

CDR3 length: 13
clone size: -
V gene: TRBV6-1
J gene: TRBJ1-4
CDR3 protein: ASSEADGGHEKLF

CDR3 length: 12
clone size: -
V gene: TRBV6-4
J gene: TRBJ2-7
CDR3 protein: ASTGSGRTYEQY

CDR3 length: 12
clone size: once
V gene: TRBV6-5
J gene: TRBJ2-7
CDR3 protein: ASSYNDRSYEQY

CDR3 length: 13
clone size: -
V gene: TRBV6-4
J gene: TRBJ2-1
CDR3 protein: ASSERAGSYNEQF

CDR3 length: 11
clone size: -
V gene: TRBV12-5
J gene: TRBJ2-1
CDR3 protein: ASGLVATNEQF